Sequencing of this TCR beta chain was carried out in a study of metastatic and nonmetastatic thyroid tumors. Not a single patient had been given any form of treatment at any point before undergoing thyroid surgery. TCRdb re-clonotyped the PCR reads through MiXCR. The sample consists of 35,000 to 55,000 clones, roughly a quarter of them appearing once. V dropped 2 bases and J dropped 4 bases, with 14 bases sitting between them. Germline CDR1 and CDR2: SGHRS and YFSETQ. There are 15 residues in the CDR3. Sequencing was performed on blood. The receptor was derived from a male donor with papillary thyroid cancer or a benign thyroid nodule (not recorded which). Some clones in this sample may be carry-over from other donors' samples. The chain couples TRBV5-1 to TRBJ2-3, with a tentative D call TRBD2 (5 bases). CDR3 DNA: TGCGCCAGCAGCTTAAACGGGAATAGGGCAGATACGCAGTATTTT. It encodes CASSLNGNRADTQYF.